This passage covers 30 T cell receptor beta chains from one sample sequenced in a study of T-cell memory formation after mild COVID-19. TCRdb recomputed calls from the 5' RACE reads with MiXCR, one row per CDR3 protein. The table includes over 60,000 distinct CDR3 sequences, 16% detected once. Sequences were obtained from PBMCs or a T cell subset sorted from them (not recorded which). The source is an adult woman who had mild COVID-19 (a few samples of this study predate the infection). Cell type and time point are not known.

This clonotype was seen a handful of times. This chain connects TRBV6-5 to TRBJ2-7, with 10 bases fitting TRBD1. This CDR3 region has 18 residues. The germline V gene encodes CDR1 MNHEY and CDR2 SVGAGI. Trimming took 6 bases from V and 9 from J; bases not matched to a gene: 23. The CDR3 nucleotides are TGTGCCAGCAGCCCGGACAGGGGGAAGTTGGGGCTCCCTACGATGCAGTACTTC. Encoded protein: CASSPDRGKLGLPTMQYF.

The chain recombines TRBV7-6 with TRBJ2-2; D gene uncertain. V lost 5 bases, J lost 7 bases, and 11 bases lay in between. This CDR3 region has 13 residues. The germline V gene encodes CDR1 SGHVS and CDR2 FNYEAQ. The CDR3 DNA reads TGTGCCAGCAGCCCGAAGTCTGGCGGGGAGCTGTTTTTT. This sequence encodes CASSPKSGGELFF.

The genes are TRBV7-6 and TRBJ2-1; perhaps TRBD2 as D (5 bases). Trimming took 0 bases from V and 7 from J, leaving 10 bases between them. Germline V lookup: CDR1 SGHVS, CDR2 FNYEAQ. CDR3 size: 14 residues. In DNA form, the CDR3 reads TGTGCCAGCAGCTTAGCGGGAGAGTGGAATGAGCAGTTCTTC. Protein: CASSLAGEWNEQFF. Together with reference TRBV7-6 and TRBJ2-1, the CDR3 gives the full variable domain: GAGVSQSPRYKVTKRGQDVALRCDPISGHVSLYWYRQALGQGPEFLTYFNYEAQQDKSGLPNDRFSAERPEGSISTLTIQRTEQRDSAMYRCASSLAGEWNEQFFGPGTRLTVL.

This chain joins TRBV6-2 or TRBV6-3 and TRBJ2-1; D ambiguous. Germline CDR1 reads MNHEY; CDR2 reads SVGEGT. The CDR3 extends over 12 amino acids. V gave up 2 bases and J gave up 8 bases, with 7 bases separating them. In DNA, the CDR3 is TGTGCCAGCAGTTACAGCCACGATGAGCAGTTCTTC. It is translated as CASSYSHDEQFF.

The J gene is TRBJ2-1, the V gene TRBV18, with TRBD2 matching over 10 bases. From germline, CDR1 is KGHSH and CDR2 LQKENI. The CDR3 is 21 amino acids. The J segment lost 2 bases and the V segment lost 0 bases, leaving 16 bases of the junction unmatched. The CDR3 reads CASSPPSSGRQRRSPYNEQFF. The DNA for the CDR3 is TGTGCCAGCTCACCACCGTCTAGCGGGAGACAAAGGAGGAGTCCCTACAATGAGCAGTTCTTC.

This chain connects TRBV28 to TRBJ1-1, with D tentatively TRBD1 (5 bases). In germline, CDR1 is MDHEN, CDR2 SYDVKM. CDR3 size: 16 residues. V lost 3 bases, J lost 0 bases, and 14 bases lay in between. The CDR3, as DNA: TGTGCCAGCAGTTTTGAGGGGTTGGAGGTGAACACTGAAGCTTTCTTT. The encoded protein is CASSFEGLEVNTEAFF.

This clonotype showed up just a few times. This chain joins TRBV29-1 and TRBJ2-1; 7 positions match TRBD2. Germline V gene sequence: CDR1 SQVTM, CDR2 ANQGSEA. J gave up 1 base and V 0 bases, and 15 bases lay outside the gene matches. The CDR3 has 19 residues. The CDR3 DNA reads as TGCAGCGTTGAAGATGTCGCTAGCGGCCCCGGAAATTCCTACAATGAGCAGTTCTTC. Amino acid sequence: CSVEDVASGPGNSYNEQFF.

The V gene is TRBV24-1, the J gene TRBJ2-1; D tentatively fits TRBD1 or TRBD2 (5 bases each). Germline V CDR1 and CDR2: KGHDR, SFDVKD. The CDR3 loop spans 15 amino acids. V was pared by 0 bases and J by 5 bases, with 10 bases between. CDR3 amino acids: CATSDLQGTDNEQFF. The CDR3 coding sequence is TGTGCCACCAGTGATTTGCAAGGGACGGACAATGAGCAGTTCTTC.

As regards this clonotype: The junction departs from the called germline gene at one end, perhaps through a read error. The chain carries TRBV7-9 and TRBJ1-4, with 9 positions matching TRBD1. The germline V gene has CDR1 SEHNR and CDR2 FQNEAQ (reference sequence). This CDR3 comprises 14 residues. The CDR3, as DNA: TGTGCCAGCAGCCCCGGGACAGGGTTTGAAAAACTGATTTTT. Protein sequence: CASSPGTGFEKLIF.

The chain uses TRBV13 and TRBJ2-7, with TRBD2 matching 9 bases. Germline lookup yields CDR1 PRHDT and CDR2 FYEKMQ (reference sequence). The CDR3 is 15 amino acids. The junction had 5 bases not matched to a gene; V was cut back by 4 bases and J by 1 base. In DNA form, the CDR3 reads TGTGCCAGCAGCTCGAGACTAGCGGTATCCTACGAGCAGTACTTC. Translated, it gives CASSSRLAVSYEQYF.

The rearrangement links TRBV7-6 to TRBJ2-5; weak D call: TRBD1 (6 bases). The germline CDR1 and CDR2 sequences are SGHVS and FNYEAQ. Trimming cost V 5 bases and J 5 bases, with 18 bases left between them. The CDR3 extends over 15 amino acids. CDR3 region: CASSPRQERSETQYF. The CDR3, as DNA: TGTGCCAGCAGCCCGAGACAGGAGAGATCGGAGACCCAGTACTTC.

This chain connects TRBV7-8 to TRBJ2-3, with 7 nucleotides matching TRBD2. The CDR3 is made up of 15 amino acids. CDR1 and CDR2 from the germline V gene are SGHVS and FQNEAQ. With V trimmed by 1 base and J by 2 bases, 3 bases remained unmatched. The CDR3 protein is CASSLERGYTDTQYF. The CDR3 DNA sequence: TGTGCCAGCAGCTTAGAGCGGGGTTACACAGATACGCAGTATTTT.

The chain is built from TRBV14 and TRBJ2-7; no clear D. The CDR3 loop spans 15 amino acids. V lost 1 base and J 2 bases, leaving 12 bases between the germline ends. Germline V gene sequence: CDR1 SGHDN, CDR2 FVKESK. The CDR3 DNA is TGTGCCAGCAGCCAAGGATGGGGATCTACCTACGAGCAGTACTTC. Amino acid sequence: CASSQGWGSTYEQYF.

The chain recombines TRBV10-3 with TRBJ2-5; D not certain. The CDR3 runs 14 residues. Germline V gives CDR1 ENHRY, CDR2 SYGVKD. V shed 3 bases and J shed 5 bases, with 13 bases lying between them. CDR3: CAISDVLDWETQYF. Written as DNA, the CDR3 is TGTGCCATCAGTGATGTCCTGGATTGGGAGACCCAGTACTTC.

In DNA form, the CDR3 reads TGTGCCAGCAGCGTAGGTGGCGGACCCCACAATGAGCAGTTCTTC. This codes for CASSVGGGPHNEQFF. This chain uses TRBV9 with TRBJ2-1; D is unclear. V was clipped by 0 bases and J by 5 bases, with 12 bases between them. Germline values: CDR1 SGDLS, CDR2 YYNGEE. This CDR3 has 15 amino acids.

This chain connects TRBV11-2 to TRBJ2-5, with D possibly matching TRBD1 (5 bases). The CDR3 runs to 15 residues. V lost 5 bases and J lost 3, with 16 bases in between. The germline CDR1 and CDR2 sequences are SGHAT and FQNNGV. The CDR3 region is CASSPRTSKEETQYF. The CDR3 region has the DNA TGTGCCAGCAGCCCCCGGACATCTAAGGAAGAGACCCAGTACTTC.

The sample holds a few counts of this clonotype. The chain carries TRBV3-1 and TRBJ2-7; 12 bases fit TRBD2. V lost 0 bases to trimming and J lost 3 bases; unmatched junction nucleotides: 6. This CDR3 region has 17 residues. Looked up from germline, CDR1 is LGHDT and CDR2 is YNNKEL (reference sequence). The CDR3 DNA reads as TGTGCCAGCAGCCAAGACTATGGACTAGCGGGGATCTACGAGCAGTACTTC. It translates to CASSQDYGLAGIYEQYF.

In this sample, this clonotype turned up a few times. The chain combines TRBV12-5 with TRBJ2-3; perhaps TRBD1 as D (6 bases). The V and J ends lost 5 bases and 1 base respectively, with 13 bases between them. Germline values: CDR1 LGHNT, CDR2 FRNRAP. The CDR3 runs to 15 residues. The chain's CDR3 is CASGVQGGGTDTQYF. The CDR3 DNA reads as TGTGCTAGTGGTGTACAGGGTGGGGGCACAGATACGCAGTATTTT. Filled out from reference TRBV12-5 and TRBJ2-3, the complete variable domain reads DARVTQTPRHKVTEMGQEVTMRCQPILGHNTVFWYRQTMMQGLELLAYFRNRAPLDDSGMPKDRFSAEMPDATLATLKIQPSEPRDSAVYFCASGVQGGGTDTQYFGPGTRLTVL.

Only a few counts were recorded for this clonotype. This rearrangement joins TRBV29-1 to TRBJ2-2, with 13 bases aligning to TRBD2. Losses at the gene ends were 3 bases for V and 5 bases for J; bases not matched to a gene: 3. Per the germline V gene, CDR1 is SQVTM and CDR2 is ANQGSEA. CDR3 size: 15 residues. DNA for the CDR3: TGCAGCGTTGAGGGACTAGCGGGGAGTACCGGGGAGCTGTTTTTT. It codes for CSVEGLAGSTGELFF.

The chain uses TRBV7-2 and TRBJ2-3; 9 nucleotides agree with TRBD2. Losses at the gene ends were 4 bases for V and 9 bases for J; bases not matched to a gene: 8. The germline gives CDR1 SGHTA, CDR2 FQGNSA. The CDR3 sequence is 14 residues long. In nucleotides, the CDR3 is TGTGCCAGCAGCTCCTGGACTAGCGCCGAGACGCAGTATTTT. Translating it yields CASSSWTSAETQYF. The entire variable domain, with the rest obtained from reference TRBV7-2 and TRBJ2-3, is as follows: GAGVSQSPSNKVTEKGKDVELRCDPISGHTALYWYRQSLGQGLEFLIYFQGNSAPDKSGLPSDRFSAERTGGSVSTLTIQRTQQEDSAVYLCASSSWTSAETQYFGPGTRLTVL.

The V call is TRBV27, the J call TRBJ2-7; D gene unclear. Trimming took 4 bases from V and 3 from J, leaving 10 bases between them. The CDR3 has 13 amino acids. CDR1 is MNHEY and CDR2 is SMNVEV in the germline V gene (reference sequence). CDR3 DNA sequence: TGTGCCAGCAGTTCAGGCTGGGGCTACGAGCAGTACTTC. Its translation: CASSSGWGYEQYF.

This clonotype was observed a few times. The chain is built from TRBV14 and TRBJ1-2; the D gene is possibly TRBD1 (5 bases). This CDR3 contains 17 residues. The V end lost 0 bases, the J end lost 1 base, and 15 bases lay between the germline ends. The germline CDR1 and CDR2 sequences are SGHDN and FVKESK. CDR3 region: CASSQEVGDPFNYGYTF. In DNA form, the CDR3 reads TGTGCCAGCAGCCAAGAAGTCGGGGACCCTTTTAACTATGGCTACACCTTC.

This clonotype was detected only a few times. This sequence joins TRBV15 and TRBJ2-5; possibly TRBD2 for D (7 bases). V was trimmed by 3 bases and J by 6 bases, leaving 11 bases between them. The germline V gene encodes CDR1 LNHNV and CDR2 YYDKDF (reference sequence). The CDR3 consists of 13 residues. CDR3 nucleotides: TGTGCCACCAGCAGTGGGGGGGCGCAGACCCAGTACTTC. Translating gives CATSSGGAQTQYF.

This clonotype was detected only a few times. J is TRBJ2-1 and V is TRBV12-3 or TRBV12-4, with 7 bases matching TRBD1. This CDR3 is built from 16 residues. V lost 7 bases to trimming and J lost 0 bases; unmatched junction nucleotides: 9. The CDR3 sequence: CASTKSTGPSYNEQFF. DNA of the CDR3: TGTGCCAGCACTAAATCGACAGGGCCCTCCTACAATGAGCAGTTCTTC.

This clonotype was seen only a few times. The chain links TRBV4-3 to TRBJ1-5; no firm D call. The CDR3 is 15 residues long. Trimming cost V 0 bases and J 5 bases, with 11 bases left between them. Germline-derived CDR1 and CDR2 are LGHNA and YSLEER. The DNA for the CDR3 is TGCGCCAGCAGCCAAGATTGGGCAGATTATCAGCCCCAGCATTTT. Translating it yields CASSQDWADYQPQHF.

This clonotype came up many times. V is TRBV5-1 and J is TRBJ2-4, with a possible D match to TRBD2 (5 bases). Germline assignment: CDR1 SGHRS and CDR2 YFSETQ. V lost 4 bases to trimming and J lost 0 bases, with 17 bases between them. This CDR3 has 17 residues. CDR3 bases: TGCGCCAGCAGCGACCGAGGGTCAACAGAAGCCAAAAACATTCAGTACTTC. This sequence encodes CASSDRGSTEAKNIQYF.

This clonotype was seen a few times. The genes are TRBV27 and TRBJ2-7; D ambiguous. Trimming took off 4 bases at V and 2 bases at J, with 9 bases between the two ends. The CDR3 extends over 13 amino acids. CDR1 is MNHEY, CDR2 SMNVEV, per germline (reference sequence). CDR3 sequence: CASSSRRAYEQYF. The CDR3 DNA is TGTGCCAGCAGTTCCCGACGGGCCTACGAGCAGTACTTC.

This clonotype turned up a few times. The genes are TRBV7-9 and TRBJ2-3, with TRBD2 matching 9 bases. Germline V gene sequence: CDR1 SEHNR, CDR2 FQNEAQ (reference sequence). Unmatched junction bases numbered 0, after V lost 5 bases and J lost 6 bases. The CDR3 is 12 residues long. The CDR3 DNA sequence: TGTGCCAGCAGCGGACTAGCGGATACGCAGTATTTT. As protein: CASSGLADTQYF.

This clonotype appeared a few times. The CDR3 DNA reads as TGTGCCTGGAGTGTCGCAGGGAACTATGGCTACACCTTC. Translating it yields CAWSVAGNYGYTF. The rearrangement links TRBV30 to TRBJ1-2, with D possibly matching TRBD1 (5 bases). This CDR3 has 13 amino acids. Germline lookup yields CDR1 GTSNPN and CDR2 SVGIG (reference sequence). Trimming took 0 bases from V and 2 from J, leaving 7 bases between them.

J is TRBJ2-7 and V is TRBV4-3, with unresolved D. The CDR3 totals 16 residues. The V end was cut by 1 base, the J end by 2 bases, with 15 bases between. CDR1 is LGHNA, CDR2 YSLEER, per germline. CDR3 in amino acids: CASSQVGEGGAYEQYF. CDR3 nucleotide sequence: TGCGCCAGCAGCCAAGTCGGCGAAGGCGGTGCCTACGAGCAGTACTTC.